The 27 T cell receptor beta chains given below trace back to one sample, sequenced in a study of identical twins. One entry per CDR3 protein, called by TCRdb with MiXCR from the 5' RACE reads. The data show some 240,000 distinct CDR3 sequences, with approximately 8.3% seen just once and less than 4% held by the top ten. A further study also used this sample, focusing on yellow fever vaccine responses in identical twins.

Material for sequencing was CD8+ T cells sorted from blood. These receptors came from a woman aged 18-29 years in good health.

The gene calls are TRBV6-6 and TRBJ2-1; 10 bases fit TRBD1. CDR1 and CDR2 from the germline V gene are MNHNY and SVGAGI (reference sequence). The CDR3 loop spans 13 amino acids. The V segment lost 5 bases and the J segment 7 bases; nucleotides outside the gene matches: 2. CDR3 amino acids: CASSTDRGNEQFF. The CDR3 coding sequence is TGTGCCAGCAGTACGGACAGGGGGAATGAGCAGTTCTTC.

The rearrangement uses TRBV9 and TRBJ1-2; D gene uncertain. V lost 5 bases and J 4 bases, leaving 9 bases between the germline ends. The CDR3 has 12 amino acids. CDR1 and CDR2 from the germline V gene are SGDLS and YYNGEE. This CDR3 reads CASRAGTYGYTF. In DNA, the CDR3 is TGTGCCAGCAGAGCCGGTACCTATGGCTACACCTTC.

This clonotype was observed a few times. The rearrangement joins TRBV20-1 to TRBJ2-1, with D possibly TRBD2 on 5 matching bases. Germline V gene data show CDR1 as DFQATT and CDR2 as SNEGSKA (reference sequence). V was shortened by 6 bases and J by 5 bases, with 14 bases between the two germline ends. The CDR3 totals 13 residues. CDR3 sequence reads: CSASEGPDNEQFF. CDR3 bases: TGCAGTGCGTCCGAGGGTCCGGACAATGAGCAGTTCTTC.

This clonotype was picked up a small number of times. The V and J genes are TRBV5-1 and TRBJ1-1, with D hard to call. CDR1 is SGHRS, CDR2 YFSETQ, per germline. The CDR3 has 11 amino acids. The germline V and J ends were trimmed by 1 base and 7 bases, with 5 bases remaining between them. This chain's CDR3 is CASSLTSEAFF. The CDR3 DNA is TGCGCCAGCAGCTTGACCAGTGAAGCTTTCTTT.

Many counts were recorded for this clonotype. The chain has TRBV5-1 and TRBJ1-5, with 8 bases aligning to TRBD1. The CDR3 totals 16 residues. Germline trimming cut 0 bases from V and 4 bases from J; bases unmatched to any gene: 6. Germline V gene lookup returns CDR1 SGHRS and CDR2 YFSETQ. CDR3 in DNA: TGCGCCAGCAGCTTGGGCAGGGGGCTCGTGAATCAGCCCCAGCATTTT. This translates into CASSLGRGLVNQPQHF.

This clonotype was counted only a few times. The genes are TRBV30 and TRBJ2-1; D is unresolved. V gave up 8 bases and J gave up 10 bases, with 15 bases separating them. This CDR3 has 11 amino acids. Germline V gene sequence: CDR1 GTSNPN, CDR2 SVGIG (reference sequence). Here the CDR3 reads CAVEGFREQFF. For the CDR3, the DNA is TGTGCCGTCGAAGGCTTCAGGGAGCAGTTCTTC. The entire variable domain, with the rest obtained from reference TRBV30 and TRBJ2-1, is as follows: SQTIHQWPATLVQPVGSPLSLECTVEGTSNPNLYWYRQAAGRGLQLLFYSVGIGQISSEVPQNLSASRPQDRQFILSSKKLLLSDSGFYLCAVEGFREQFFGPGTRLTVL.

This sequence joins TRBV6-5 and TRBJ2-5; unclear D gene. CDR1 is MNHEY, CDR2 SVGAGI, per germline. This CDR3 comprises 15 residues. Trimming pared 2 bases from V and 5 bases from J, leaving 15 bases between. The CDR3 region is CASSYRPRGLETQYF. CDR3 DNA: TGTGCCAGCAGTTACCGGCCCCGCGGTCTGGAGACCCAGTACTTC.

The chain combines TRBV6-1 with TRBJ2-5; no definite D call. The germline CDR1 and CDR2 sequences are MNHNS and SASEGT. The CDR3 totals 15 residues. Trimming shortened V by 6 bases and J by 1 base, and 15 bases separated the two germline ends. CDR3 amino acids: CASSQAAPAQETQYF. The CDR3 region has the DNA TGTGCCAGCAGCCAGGCAGCCCCCGCCCAAGAGACCCAGTACTTC.

V usage is TRBV2 and J usage is TRBJ2-5, with no clear D. Germline V gene data show CDR1 as SNHLY and CDR2 as FYNNEI. The CDR3 spans 12 residues. Between the trimmed V and J ends, which lost 7 bases and 5 bases, there was a span of 11 bases. The CDR3 protein is CASIPLPETQYF. Written as DNA, the CDR3 is TGTGCCAGCATCCCCCTGCCGGAGACCCAGTACTTC.

This clonotype was counted a few times. V and J are TRBV6-2 or TRBV6-3 and TRBJ2-7, with 7 bases matching TRBD2. The V gene's germline CDR1 is MNHEY and CDR2 SVGEGT. V was clipped by 3 bases and J by 4 bases; unmatched bases: 9. The CDR3 consists of 15 residues. Here the CDR3 reads CASSYSWDYLYEQYF. CDR3 DNA: TGTGCCAGCAGTTATTCCTGGGACTACCTATACGAGCAGTACTTC.

This clonotype was counted a few times. The J gene is TRBJ2-1, the V gene TRBV7-8; TRBD2 might be the D (6 bases). Trimming took 8 bases from V and 0 from J, leaving 11 bases between them. This CDR3 has 14 residues. The germline V gene encodes CDR1 SGHVS and CDR2 FQNEAQ. Here the CDR3 reads CASREPSSYNEQFF. The CDR3 nucleotides read TGTGCCAGCCGGGAGCCCTCCTCCTACAATGAGCAGTTCTTC.

This clonotype appeared many times. CDR3 loop: CATSDHGGFNTGELFF. As DNA, the CDR3 is TGTGCCACCAGTGACCATGGGGGGTTCAACACCGGGGAGCTGTTTTTT. V and J are TRBV24-1 and TRBJ2-2; perhaps TRBD2 as D (6 bases). V was trimmed by 4 bases and J by 2 bases, leaving 13 bases between them. The CDR3 has 16 amino acids. Germline V lookup: CDR1 KGHDR, CDR2 SFDVKD.

The table lists this clonotype with a few counts. For the CDR3, the DNA is TGTGCCAGCAGCTGGTCAGAGACCCAGTACTTC. Translating it yields CASSWSETQYF. The V gene is TRBV5-6, the J gene TRBJ2-5; D call uncertain. V lost 3 bases and J 4 bases, leaving 4 bases between the germline ends. This CDR3 is 11 amino acids long. Germline values: CDR1 SGHDT, CDR2 YYEEEE.

This clonotype was detected many times. The rearrangement links TRBV29-1 to TRBJ2-2; D gene ambiguous. The CDR3 consists of 10 residues. Trimming left V 6 bases short and J 4 bases short, with 3 bases between. Germline V gene lookup returns CDR1 SQVTM and CDR2 ANQGSEA. For the CDR3, the DNA is TGCAGCGTGCGCACCGGGGAGCTGTTTTTT. Protein: CSVRTGELFF.

This clonotype occurred a few times. The rearrangement uses TRBV7-9 and TRBJ2-7; 10 bases are a match to TRBD2. CDR1 and CDR2 from the germline V gene are SEHNR and FQNEAQ (reference sequence). The CDR3 contains 14 residues. V gave up 5 bases and J gave up 5 bases; unmatched junction bases: 6. The CDR3, as DNA: TGTGCCAGCAGCCGGACTAGCGGAACAGACGAGCAGTACTTC. Translating gives CASSRTSGTDEQYF.

This clonotype was picked up a small number of times. This chain connects TRBV5-1 to TRBJ2-5, with 9 bases identical to TRBD2. The length of the CDR3 is 17 residues. Germline lookup yields CDR1 SGHRS and CDR2 YFSETQ. V lost 1 base and J lost 5; bases outside the gene matches: 12. The CDR3 sequence is CASSLFQRGAPRETQYF. CDR3 DNA sequence: TGCGCCAGCAGCTTGTTCCAGCGGGGGGCGCCCCGGGAGACCCAGTACTTC.

This chain joins TRBV5-1 and TRBJ2-1; TRBD1 matches at 9 bases. With V trimmed by 0 bases and J by 5 bases, 9 bases remained unmatched. CDR3 length: 17 residues. Looked up from germline, CDR1 is SGHRS and CDR2 is YFSETQ. CDR3 region: CASSLGPDRGSDNEQFF. CDR3 DNA sequence: TGCGCCAGCAGCTTGGGGCCCGACAGGGGGTCCGACAATGAGCAGTTCTTC.

This clonotype was seen a few times. The chain employs TRBV2 and TRBJ2-1; the D gene could be TRBD1 or TRBD2 (5 bases each). From germline, CDR1 is SNHLY and CDR2 FYNNEI. Trimming took off 0 bases at V and 6 bases at J, with 18 bases between the two ends. This CDR3 has 17 residues. The chain's CDR3 is CASSEALTGLWGNEQFF. CDR3 sequence (DNA): TGTGCCAGCAGTGAAGCTCTAACGGGGCTCTGGGGCAATGAGCAGTTCTTC.

This clonotype turned up a few times. The rearrangement links TRBV3-1 to TRBJ1-6, with D maybe TRBD1 (5 bases). The length of the CDR3 is 16 residues. The V and J ends lost 0 bases and 7 bases respectively, with 13 bases between them. The germline V gene encodes CDR1 LGHDT and CDR2 YNNKEL (reference sequence). The CDR3 DNA is TGTGCCAGCAGCCAAGACCCAGGGACCGTCAATTCACCCCTCCACTTT. This sequence encodes CASSQDPGTVNSPLHF.

V gene TRBV27 combines with J gene TRBJ1-2, with 9 bases aligning to TRBD1. Trimming at V came to 5 bases and at J to 6 bases, leaving 13 bases not matched to a gene. Germline V gene sequence: CDR1 MNHEY, CDR2 SMNVEV (reference sequence). This CDR3 has 16 amino acids. CDR3 loop: CASSPAYRGRDHGYTF. CDR3 DNA: TGTGCCAGCAGTCCAGCCTACAGGGGGCGCGACCATGGCTACACCTTC.

The chain combines TRBV4-3 with TRBJ2-7, with 7 bases aligning to TRBD2. CDR3 length: 17 residues. V trimming: 0 bases; J trimming: 2 bases; junction bases outside the gene matches: 10. Germline CDR1 is LGHNA and CDR2 is YSLEER. As DNA, the CDR3 is TGCGCCAGCAGCCAAGATCTTCCTGGCGGGAGTCCCTACGAGCAGTACTTC. Residues: CASSQDLPGGSPYEQYF.

This clonotype was seen many times. This sequence joins TRBV7-9 and TRBJ2-2; 10 positions agree with TRBD2. Germline lookup yields CDR1 SEHNR and CDR2 FQNEAQ (reference sequence). The trim removed 4 bases at V and 4 bases at J, leaving 3 bases unmatched. There are 15 residues in the CDR3. The CDR3 loop reads CASSSSGGGTGELFF. The DNA for the CDR3 is TGTGCCAGCAGCTCAAGCGGGGGGGGCACCGGGGAGCTGTTTTTT. The whole variable domain, filled in from reference TRBV7-9 and TRBJ2-2, reads DTGVSQNPRHKITKRGQNVTFRCDPISEHNRLYWYRQTLGQGPEFLTYFQNEAQLEKSRLLSDRFSAERPKGSFSTLEIQRTEQGDSAMYLCASSSSGGGTGELFFGEGSRLTVL.

This clonotype appeared a single time. The chain uses TRBV12-3 or TRBV12-4 and TRBJ2-7; D is undetermined. Trimming took 6 bases from V and 2 from J, leaving 23 bases between them. This CDR3 is built from 17 residues. CDR3 loop: CASSLLIPGSQTYEQYF. CDR3 nucleotides: TGTGCCAGCAGCCTACTTATCCCCGGGTCGCAAACCTACGAGCAGTACTTC.

The chain joins TRBV29-1 to TRBJ1-2, with unresolved D. V was clipped by 7 bases and J by 8 bases, with 14 bases between them. The length of the CDR3 is 11 residues. Germline CDR1 and CDR2: SQVTM and ANQGSEA. CDR3 protein: CSAPVRGGYTF. For the CDR3, the DNA is TGCAGCGCTCCAGTGAGAGGCGGCTACACCTTC.

This sequence joins TRBV28 and TRBJ2-1, with 10 bases fitting TRBD2. V gave up 6 bases and J gave up 7 bases; unmatched junction bases: 12. CDR1 MDHEN and CDR2 SYDVKM come from the germline V gene. The CDR3 has 16 residues. The chain's CDR3 is CASRGSGRASRNEQFF. Written as DNA, the CDR3 is TGTGCCAGCAGGGGAAGCGGGAGGGCCTCCCGGAATGAGCAGTTCTTC.

This sequence joins TRBV5-6 and TRBJ2-1; D unclear. Trimming pared 2 bases from V and 8 bases from J, leaving 14 bases between. The CDR3 is 14 amino acids. Germline V lookup: CDR1 SGHDT, CDR2 YYEEEE. CDR3 nucleotide sequence: TGTGCCAGCAGCTTCGGGCCCATGTCGTATGAGCAGTTCTTC. It translates to CASSFGPMSYEQFF.

This clonotype was detected ten times or more. The genes are TRBV7-3 and TRBJ2-1, with D maybe TRBD2 (5 bases). Germline V gene sequence: CDR1 SGHTA, CDR2 FQGTGA. Trimming cost V 6 bases and J 4 bases, with 16 bases left between them. The CDR3 length is 15 residues. The CDR3 DNA sequence: TGTGCCAGCAGTCTTGGTCGAGGGCTATACAATGAGCAGTTCTTC. Translation gives CASSLGRGLYNEQFF.